This entry is about one TCR beta chain. V shed 2 bases and J shed 5 bases, with 10 bases lying between them. The CDR3 contains 13 residues. Looked up from germline, CDR1 is SGHRS and CDR2 is YFSETQ. These data originate in a study of T cell changes during pregnancy in multiple sclerosis. Repertoires were generated with immunoSEQ multiplex PCR, while TCRdb's copy carries only in-frame clones and drops some. The table records about 36,000 clones, 93% of them present only once. The chain has TRBV5-1 and TRBJ2-5; D is possibly TRBD1 (6 bases). Specimen: CD4+ T cells from peripheral blood mononuclear cells, collected in the first trimester of pregnancy. This TCR was recovered from a female donor with multiple sclerosis, enrolled in a pregnancy study. The CDR3 region has the DNA TGCGCCAGCAGCTTTACAGGGTCCGAGACCCAGTACTTC. Protein: CASSFTGSETQYF.